The 24 T cell receptor beta chains below come from one sample, sequenced in a study of blood T cell repertoires in COVID-19. Clones were sequenced by immunoSEQ multiplex PCR, and TCRdb holds only the in-frame ones, with some missing. The table shows roughly 100,000 clones, with under 90% occurring only once. The sequenced sample consisted of peripheral blood. Receptor source: a human donor in a cohort sampled during active COVID-19.

V gene TRBV2 combines with J gene TRBJ2-7; 9 bases line up with TRBD2. The CDR3 is made up of 15 amino acids. Trimming at V came to 6 bases and at J to 5 bases, leaving 11 bases not matched to a gene. Germline assignment: CDR1 SNHLY and CDR2 FYNNEI. The CDR3 DNA follows: TGTGCCAGCAGGCCTACCGGGACTAGCAACGACGAGCAGTACTTC. This encodes CASRPTGTSNDEQYF.

This clone has a single count. CDR3 protein: CASSVAGLAGVDTQYF. CDR3 bases: TGTGCCAGCAGCGTAGCCGGACTAGCGGGAGTGGATACGCAGTATTTT. The J gene is TRBJ2-3, the V gene TRBV9; TRBD2 matches at 13 bases. The germline V gene has CDR1 SGDLS and CDR2 YYNGEE. The J segment lost 6 bases and the V segment lost 0 bases, leaving 4 bases of the junction unmatched. CDR3 size: 16 residues.

V is TRBV11-2 and J is TRBJ2-3; 8 bases align to TRBD1. Trimming cost V 5 bases and J 1 base; bases outside gene matches: 8. Germline V gene data show CDR1 as SGHAT and CDR2 as FQNNGV. The CDR3 is made up of 16 amino acids. This CDR3 is CASSLRTGWGTDTQYF. In DNA form, the CDR3 reads TGTGCCAGCAGCCTTCGGACAGGGTGGGGCACAGATACGCAGTATTTT.

J is TRBJ1-5 and V is TRBV7-9, with D unresolved. The CDR3 has 12 residues. Looked up from germline, CDR1 is SEHNR and CDR2 is FQNEAQ (reference sequence). The V and J ends lost 7 bases and 3 bases respectively, with 7 bases between them. Here the CDR3 reads CASNRVNQPQHF. Here the CDR3 DNA reads TGTGCCAGCAATCGGGTCAATCAGCCCCAGCATTTT.

This clone has only one observation. The gene calls are TRBV5-6 and TRBJ2-7; weak D call: TRBD1 (6 bases). The CDR3 is 13 residues long. V gave up 4 bases and J gave up 3 bases, with 11 bases separating them. CDR1 SGHDT and CDR2 YYEEEE come from the germline V gene. The CDR3 DNA is TGTGCCAGCAGCCCGTGGACAGTCTACGAGCAGTACTTC. It yields the protein CASSPWTVYEQYF.

CDR3 DNA sequence: TGTGCCAGTAACCAACGGACAGGGCGGGGTGAAAAACTGTTTTTT. Translated, it gives CASNQRTGRGEKLFF. V and J are TRBV19 and TRBJ1-4; 8 nucleotides align to TRBD1. The germline V gene has CDR1 LNHDA and CDR2 SQIVND (reference sequence). V was pared by 7 bases and J by 7 bases, with 11 bases of the junction left unmatched. The CDR3 totals 15 residues.

This clone was seen a few times. The chain has TRBV11-3 and TRBJ2-7; D not certain. This CDR3 contains 11 residues. From germline, CDR1 is SGHNT and CDR2 YENEEA. With 5 bases removed from V and 3 bases from J, the gap between germline ends came to 5 bases. CDR3 sequence (DNA): TGTGCCAGCAGCGCAGGCTACGAGCAGTACTTC. This sequence encodes CASSAGYEQYF.

The chain recombines TRBV24-1 with TRBJ2-7; a possible D gene is TRBD1 (7 bases). Trimming took off 4 bases at V and 3 bases at J, with 18 bases between the two ends. In germline, CDR1 is KGHDR, CDR2 SFDVKD. The CDR3 sequence is 16 residues long. The CDR3 here is CATSEGAPGGYYEQYF. The CDR3 region has the DNA TGTGCCACCAGTGAGGGGGCGCCAGGGGGGTACTACGAGCAGTACTTC.

The chain has TRBV7-6 and TRBJ2-7, with D perhaps matching TRBD2 (6 bases). The CDR3 spans 13 residues. Germline CDR1 and CDR2: SGHVS and FNYEAQ. V was clipped by 5 bases and J by 3 bases, with 11 bases between them. In nucleotides, the CDR3 is TGTGCCAGCAGCCCCGGAGGGGACTACGAGCAGTACTTC. It translates to CASSPGGDYEQYF. Supplemented by reference TRBV7-6 and TRBJ2-7, the full variable domain reads GAGVSQSPRYKVTKRGQDVALRCDPISGHVSLYWYRQALGQGPEFLTYFNYEAQQDKSGLPNDRFSAERPEGSISTLTIQRTEQRDSAMYRCASSPGGDYEQYFGPGTRLTVT.

The CDR3 here is CASRVQGVNTEAFF. In DNA form, the CDR3 reads TGTGCCAGCAGAGTACAGGGCGTGAACACTGAAGCTTTCTTT. V usage is TRBV6-5 and J usage is TRBJ1-1, with D perhaps TRBD1 (6 bases). Trimming took 6 bases from V and 0 from J, leaving 11 bases between them. The CDR3 length is 14 residues. The V gene's germline CDR1 is MNHEY and CDR2 SVGAGI.

V is TRBV21-1 and J is TRBJ1-2. TRBV21-1 is a recognized pseudogene. The CDR3 totals 14 residues. The CDR3 loop reads CASPRGLGNYGYTF. In nucleotides, the CDR3 is TGTGCCAGCCCGAGAGGGTTGGGGAACTATGGCTACACCTTC.

The CDR3 DNA is TGTGCCAGCCAGGGTGGTCGGGAAAAACTGTTTTTT. It is translated as CASQGGREKLFF. The chain employs TRBV7-9 and TRBJ1-4, with D maybe TRBD1 (5 bases). The CDR3 consists of 12 residues. Germline V gene lookup returns CDR1 SEHNR and CDR2 FQNEAQ (reference sequence). Trimming left V 8 bases short and J 8 bases short, with 12 bases between.

The rearrangement joins TRBV6-5 to TRBJ1-2, with D perhaps TRBD1 (5 bases). The CDR3 is 14 amino acids. The germline V gene encodes CDR1 MNHEY and CDR2 SVGAGI. V dropped 6 bases and J dropped 4 bases, with 15 bases sitting between them. The CDR3 reads CASRKGRDRYGYTF. Written as DNA, the CDR3 is TGTGCCAGCAGGAAGGGCAGGGATCGCTATGGCTACACCTTC.

V gene TRBV5-4 combines with J gene TRBJ1-1; D gene ambiguous. Germline CDR1 is SGHNT and CDR2 is YYREEE (reference sequence). V dropped 4 bases and J dropped 0 bases, with 7 bases sitting between them. CDR3 size: 13 residues. For the CDR3, the DNA is TGTGCCAGCAGCCCCGTTCTGAACACTGAAGCTTTCTTT. Protein sequence: CASSPVLNTEAFF. Filled out from reference TRBV5-4 and TRBJ1-1, the complete variable domain reads ETGVTQSPTHLIKTRGQQVTLRCSSQSGHNTVSWYQQALGQGPQFIFQYYREEENGRGNFPPRFSGLQFPNYSSELNVNALELDDSALYLCASSPVLNTEAFFGQGTRLTVV.

The chain combines TRBV6-1 with TRBJ2-1; 10 nucleotides line up with TRBD2. The CDR3 runs 15 residues. With 2 bases clipped from V and 8 bases from J, the junction kept 6 bases outside the gene matches. Germline CDR1 reads MNHNS; CDR2 reads SASEGT. CDR3 protein: CASSERASGSDEQFF. The DNA of the CDR3 is TGTGCCAGCAGTGAAAGGGCTAGCGGGAGCGATGAGCAGTTCTTC.

The chain carries TRBV5-6 and TRBJ2-3; a possible D gene is TRBD2 (6 bases). V was clipped by 0 bases and J by 2 bases, with 10 bases between them. The CDR3 length is 15 residues. The germline V gene has CDR1 SGHDT and CDR2 YYEEEE. The CDR3 loop is CASSLGSGSTDTQYF. The CDR3 DNA follows: TGTGCCAGCAGCTTGGGTAGCGGCTCCACAGATACGCAGTATTTT.

V usage is TRBV2 and J usage is TRBJ1-3; 8 bases fit TRBD1. The germline V gene encodes CDR1 SNHLY and CDR2 FYNNEI. With V trimmed by 6 bases and J by 4 bases, 8 bases remained unmatched. This CDR3 spans 15 amino acids. The CDR3, as DNA: TGTGCCAGCAGACGAACAGGGGGAGCCGGAAACACCATATATTTT. Translated, it gives CASRRTGGAGNTIYF.

This chain links TRBV25-1 with TRBJ2-1; possible D gene TRBD2, 5 bases. The germline V gene encodes CDR1 MGHDK and CDR2 SYGVNS. Trimming pared 2 bases from V and 4 bases from J, leaving 12 bases between. CDR3 size: 15 residues. The chain's CDR3 is CASSEPGMLYNEQFF. The CDR3, as DNA: TGTGCCAGCAGTGAACCCGGGATGTTGTACAATGAGCAGTTCTTC.

The genes are TRBV29-1 and TRBJ2-7, with TRBD1 as a possible D gene (7 bases). V shed 2 bases and J shed 2 bases, with 10 bases lying between them. Germline lookup yields CDR1 SQVTM and CDR2 ANQGSEA. The CDR3 covers 13 residues. The CDR3 loop reads CSVEQGGTYEQYF. Written as DNA, the CDR3 is TGCAGCGTTGAACAGGGGGGAACCTACGAGCAGTACTTC.

The chain has TRBV30 and TRBJ2-7; TRBD2 is a possible D gene (5 bases). Trimming pared 1 base from V and 5 bases from J, leaving 12 bases between. Germline V lookup: CDR1 GTSNPN, CDR2 SVGIG (reference sequence). This CDR3 has 13 amino acids. The CDR3 DNA sequence: TGTGCCTGGAGTGGAGGGAACGGCCACGAGCAGTACTTC. Translating it yields CAWSGGNGHEQYF.

The rearrangement links TRBV5-4 to TRBJ2-1, with TRBD2 as a possible D gene (6 bases). The CDR3 has 14 amino acids. Per germline, CDR1 SGHNT and CDR2 YYREEE (reference sequence). V dropped 1 base and J dropped 6 bases, with 11 bases sitting between them. CDR3 DNA: TGTGCCAGCAGCTTGATGAGCGGGCCCAATGAGCAGTTCTTC. As protein: CASSLMSGPNEQFF.

This chain connects TRBV2 to TRBJ2-3; a possible D gene is TRBD2 (6 bases). The V gene's germline CDR1 is SNHLY and CDR2 FYNNEI. This CDR3 is built from 17 residues. Between the trimmed V and J ends, which lost 5 bases and 2 bases, there was a span of 20 bases. The CDR3, as DNA: TGTGCCAGCAGTCCACCTAGGGTAGCGGTTAACACAGATACGCAGTATTTT. It translates to CASSPPRVAVNTDTQYF. Drawing the rest from reference TRBV2 and TRBJ2-3, the complete variable domain is EPEVTQTPSHQVTQMGQEVILRCVPISNHLYFYWYRQILGQKVEFLVSFYNNEISEKSEIFDDQFSVERPDGSNFTLKIRSTKLEDSAMYFCASSPPRVAVNTDTQYFGPGTRLTVL.

The V call is TRBV5-1, the J call TRBJ2-3; TRBD2 aligns across 7 bases. This CDR3 has 14 amino acids. The V and J ends lost 6 bases and 5 bases, in that order; junction bases with no gene match: 9. CDR1 and CDR2 (germline): SGHRS, YFSETQ. This CDR3 reads CASKTGGRVDTQYF. Here the CDR3 DNA reads TGCGCCAGCAAGACGGGAGGTAGGGTAGATACGCAGTATTTT.

The rearrangement uses TRBV15 and TRBJ1-1; no clear D gene. The CDR3 consists of 15 residues. The V end lost 5 bases, the J end lost 3 bases, and 16 bases lay between the germline ends. Per the germline V gene, CDR1 is LNHNV and CDR2 is YYDKDF (reference sequence). CDR3 nucleotides: TGTGCCACCAGCCTCCGTCCCACTCGGGACACTGAAGCTTTCTTT. It specifies CATSLRPTRDTEAFF. Full variable domain (missing parts from reference TRBV15 and TRBJ1-1): DAMVIQNPRYQVTQFGKPVTLSCSQTLNHNVMYWYQQKSSQAPKLLFHYYDKDFNNEADTPDNFQSRRPNTSFCFLDIRSPGLGDTAMYLCATSLRPTRDTEAFFGQGTRLTVV.